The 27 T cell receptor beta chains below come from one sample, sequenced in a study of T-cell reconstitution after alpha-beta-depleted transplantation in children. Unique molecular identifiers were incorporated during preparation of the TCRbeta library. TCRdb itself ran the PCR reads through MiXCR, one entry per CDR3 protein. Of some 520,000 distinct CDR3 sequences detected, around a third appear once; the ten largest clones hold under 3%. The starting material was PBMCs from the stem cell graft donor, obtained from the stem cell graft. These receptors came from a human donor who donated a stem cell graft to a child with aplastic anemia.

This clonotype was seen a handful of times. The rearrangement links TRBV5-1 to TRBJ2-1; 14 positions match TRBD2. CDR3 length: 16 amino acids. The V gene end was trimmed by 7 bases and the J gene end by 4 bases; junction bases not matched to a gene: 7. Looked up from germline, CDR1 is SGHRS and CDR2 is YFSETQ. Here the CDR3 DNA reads TGCGCCAGCCGCCTCGGGACTAGCGGGAGATACAATGAGCAGTTCTTC. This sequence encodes CASRLGTSGRYNEQFF.

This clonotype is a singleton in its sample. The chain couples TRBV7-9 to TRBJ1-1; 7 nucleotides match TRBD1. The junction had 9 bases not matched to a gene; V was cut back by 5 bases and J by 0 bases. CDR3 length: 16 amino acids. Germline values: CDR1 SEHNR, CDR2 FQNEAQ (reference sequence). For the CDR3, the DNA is TGTGCCAGCAGCCCCCTCCCGGGACAGTTGAACACTGAAGCTTTCTTT. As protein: CASSPLPGQLNTEAFF.

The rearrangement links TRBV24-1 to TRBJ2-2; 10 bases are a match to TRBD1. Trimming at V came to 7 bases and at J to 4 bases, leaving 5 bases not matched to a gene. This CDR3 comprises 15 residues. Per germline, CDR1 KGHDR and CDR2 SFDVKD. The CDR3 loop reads CATSEDRGITGELFF. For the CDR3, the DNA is TGTGCCACCAGCGAGGACAGGGGGATCACCGGGGAGCTGTTTTTT.

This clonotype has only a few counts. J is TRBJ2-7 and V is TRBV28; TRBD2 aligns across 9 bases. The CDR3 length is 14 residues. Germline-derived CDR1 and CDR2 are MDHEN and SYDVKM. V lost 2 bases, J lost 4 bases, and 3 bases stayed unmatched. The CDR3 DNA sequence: TGTGCCAGCAGTTTAGCGGGAGGGGGTTACGAGCAGTACTTC. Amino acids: CASSLAGGGYEQYF.

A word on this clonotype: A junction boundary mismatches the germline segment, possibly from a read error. This chain's CDR3 is CASSQGLAEQNF. The CDR3 DNA is TGTGCCAGCAGCCAAGGACTAGCGGAGCAGAATTTT. The chain recombines TRBV3-1 with TRBJ2-3, with 9 nucleotides matching TRBD2. Germline V gives CDR1 LGHDT, CDR2 YNNKEL (reference sequence). The CDR3 spans 12 residues.

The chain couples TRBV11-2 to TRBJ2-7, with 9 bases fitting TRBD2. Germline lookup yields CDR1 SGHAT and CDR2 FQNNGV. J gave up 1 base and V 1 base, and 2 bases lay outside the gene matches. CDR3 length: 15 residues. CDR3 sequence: CASSLGREGSYEQYV. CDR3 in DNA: TGTGCCAGCAGCTTAGGGCGGGAGGGTTCCTACGAGCAGTACGTC.

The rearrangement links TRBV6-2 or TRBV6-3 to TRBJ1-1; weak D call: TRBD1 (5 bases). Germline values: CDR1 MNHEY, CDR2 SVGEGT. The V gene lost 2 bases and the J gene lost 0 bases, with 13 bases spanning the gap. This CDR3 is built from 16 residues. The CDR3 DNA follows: TGTGCCAGCAGTTACGGTTCCAGGGCGATGAACACTGAAGCTTTCTTT. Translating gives CASSYGSRAMNTEAFF.

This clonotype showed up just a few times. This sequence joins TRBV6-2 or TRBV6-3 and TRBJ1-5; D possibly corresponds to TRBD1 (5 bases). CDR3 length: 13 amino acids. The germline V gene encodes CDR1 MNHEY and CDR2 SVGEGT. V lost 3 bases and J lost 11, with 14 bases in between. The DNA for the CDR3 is TGTGCCAGCAGTTATTCGGGGCGGAGGGCCCAGCATTTT. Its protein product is CASSYSGRRAQHF.

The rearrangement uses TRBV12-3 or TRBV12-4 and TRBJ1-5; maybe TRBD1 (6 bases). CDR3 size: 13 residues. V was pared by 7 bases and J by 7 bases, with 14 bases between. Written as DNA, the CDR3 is TGTGCCAGCATGACAGGAGGGGGACAGCCCCAGCATTTT. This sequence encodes CASMTGGGQPQHF.

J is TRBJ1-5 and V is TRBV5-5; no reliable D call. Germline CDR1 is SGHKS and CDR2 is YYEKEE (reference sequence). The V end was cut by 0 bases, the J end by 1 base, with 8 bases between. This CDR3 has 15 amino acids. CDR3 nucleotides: TGTGCCAGCAGCTTGGCCGGGTTGAGCAATCAGCCCCAGCATTTT. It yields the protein CASSLAGLSNQPQHF.

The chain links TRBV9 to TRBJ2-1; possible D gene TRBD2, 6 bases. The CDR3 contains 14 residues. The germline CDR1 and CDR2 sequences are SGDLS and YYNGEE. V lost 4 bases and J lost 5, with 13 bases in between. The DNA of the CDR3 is TGTGCCAGCAGCTCTAGCGACCTAGACAATGAGCAGTTCTTC. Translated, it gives CASSSSDLDNEQFF.

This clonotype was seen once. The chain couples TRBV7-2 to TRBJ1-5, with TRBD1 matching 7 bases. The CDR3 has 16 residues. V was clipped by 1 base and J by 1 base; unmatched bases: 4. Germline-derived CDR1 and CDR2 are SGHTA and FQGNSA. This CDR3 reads CASSLVSQGSNQPQHF. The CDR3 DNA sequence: TGTGCCAGCAGCTTAGTGTCACAGGGGAGCAATCAGCCCCAGCATTTT. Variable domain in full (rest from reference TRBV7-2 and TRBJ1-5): GAGVSQSPSNKVTEKGKDVELRCDPISGHTALYWYRQSLGQGLEFLIYFQGNSAPDKSGLPSDRFSAERTGGSVSTLTIQRTQQEDSAVYLCASSLVSQGSNQPQHFGDGTRLSIL.

As DNA, the CDR3 is TGTGCCAGCAGCTTAGACAGGGTGGGCACTGAAGCTTTCTTT. Translation gives CASSLDRVGTEAFF. V and J are TRBV7-9 and TRBJ1-1; tentative D call: TRBD1 (6 bases). There are 14 residues in the CDR3. V was clipped by 1 base and J by 4 bases, with 10 bases between them. Germline V gene data show CDR1 as SEHNR and CDR2 as FQNEAQ (reference sequence).

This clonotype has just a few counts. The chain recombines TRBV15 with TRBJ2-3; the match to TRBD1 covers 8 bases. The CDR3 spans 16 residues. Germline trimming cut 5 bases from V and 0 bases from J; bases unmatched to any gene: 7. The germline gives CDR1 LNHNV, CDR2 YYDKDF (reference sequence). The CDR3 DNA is TGTGCCACCAGCCTCCGGACAGGGCTAAGCACAGATACGCAGTATTTT. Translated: CATSLRTGLSTDTQYF. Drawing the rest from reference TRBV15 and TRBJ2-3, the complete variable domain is DAMVIQNPRYQVTQFGKPVTLSCSQTLNHNVMYWYQQKSSQAPKLLFHYYDKDFNNEADTPDNFQSRRPNTSFCFLDIRSPGLGDTAMYLCATSLRTGLSTDTQYFGPGTRLTVL.

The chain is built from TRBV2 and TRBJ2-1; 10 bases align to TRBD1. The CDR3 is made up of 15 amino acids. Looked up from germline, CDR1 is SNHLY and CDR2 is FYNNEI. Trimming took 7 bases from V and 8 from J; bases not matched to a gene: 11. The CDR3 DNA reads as TGTGCCAGCACCGACATGGGACAGGGGTTCCATGAGCAGTTCTTC. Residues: CASTDMGQGFHEQFF. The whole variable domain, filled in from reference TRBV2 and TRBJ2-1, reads EPEVTQTPSHQVTQMGQEVILRCVPISNHLYFYWYRQILGQKVEFLVSFYNNEISEKSEIFDDQFSVERPDGSNFTLKIRSTKLEDSAMYFCASTDMGQGFHEQFFGPGTRLTVL.

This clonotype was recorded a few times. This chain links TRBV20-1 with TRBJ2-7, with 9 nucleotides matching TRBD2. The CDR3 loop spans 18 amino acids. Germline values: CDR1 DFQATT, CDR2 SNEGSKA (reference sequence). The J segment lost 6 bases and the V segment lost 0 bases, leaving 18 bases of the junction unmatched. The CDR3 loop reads CSARDYGRDIAGAGEQYF. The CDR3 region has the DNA TGCAGTGCTAGAGATTACGGGAGAGATATAGCGGGAGCTGGCGAGCAGTACTTC.

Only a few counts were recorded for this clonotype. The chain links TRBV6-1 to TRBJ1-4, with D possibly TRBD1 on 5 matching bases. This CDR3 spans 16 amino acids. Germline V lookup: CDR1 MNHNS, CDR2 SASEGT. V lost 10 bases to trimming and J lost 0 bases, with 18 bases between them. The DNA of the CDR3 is TGTGCCACCAGAGCTTTGACAGTGACAACTAATGAAAAACTGTTTTTT. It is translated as CATRALTVTTNEKLFF.

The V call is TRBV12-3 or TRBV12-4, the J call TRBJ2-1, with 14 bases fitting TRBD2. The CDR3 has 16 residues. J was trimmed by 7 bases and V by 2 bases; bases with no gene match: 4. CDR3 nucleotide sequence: TGTGCCAGCAGTTTATCGACTAGCGGGAGGGGGAATGAGCAGTTCTTC. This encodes CASSLSTSGRGNEQFF.

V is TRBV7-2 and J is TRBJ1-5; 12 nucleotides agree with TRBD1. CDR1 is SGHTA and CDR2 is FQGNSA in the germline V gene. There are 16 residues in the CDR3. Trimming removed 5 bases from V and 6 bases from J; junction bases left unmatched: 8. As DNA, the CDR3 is TGTGCCAGCAGCCTGGGACAGGGGGCCAGGGTTCAGCCCCAGCATTTT. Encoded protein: CASSLGQGARVQPQHF.

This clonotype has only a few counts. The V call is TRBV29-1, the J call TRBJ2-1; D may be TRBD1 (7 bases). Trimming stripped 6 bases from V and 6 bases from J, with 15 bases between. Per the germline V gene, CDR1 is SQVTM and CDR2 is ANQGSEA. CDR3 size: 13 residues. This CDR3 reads CSVPWRGPNEQFF. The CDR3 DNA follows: TGCAGCGTCCCTTGGAGGGGGCCCAATGAGCAGTTCTTC.

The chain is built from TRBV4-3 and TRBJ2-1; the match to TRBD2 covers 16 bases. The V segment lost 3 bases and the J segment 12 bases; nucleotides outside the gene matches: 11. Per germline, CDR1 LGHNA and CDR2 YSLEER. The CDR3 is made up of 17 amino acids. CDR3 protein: CASSHPPGGTSGRVQFF. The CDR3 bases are TGCGCCAGCAGCCACCCTCCAGGCGGGACTAGCGGGAGGGTGCAGTTCTTC.

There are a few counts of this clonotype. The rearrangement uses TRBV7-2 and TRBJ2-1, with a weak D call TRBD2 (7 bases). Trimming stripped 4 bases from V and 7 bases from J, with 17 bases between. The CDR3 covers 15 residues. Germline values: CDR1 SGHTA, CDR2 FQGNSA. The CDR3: CASSSPRGAVNEQFF. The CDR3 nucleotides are TGTGCCAGCAGCTCACCCCGGGGGGCTGTAAATGAGCAGTTCTTC.

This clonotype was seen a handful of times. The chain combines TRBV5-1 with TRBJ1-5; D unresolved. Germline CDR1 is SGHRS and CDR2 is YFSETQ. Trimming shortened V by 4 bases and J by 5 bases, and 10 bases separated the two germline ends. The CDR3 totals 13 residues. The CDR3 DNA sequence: TGCGCCAGCAGCACGGGTCTTGATCAGCCCCAGCATTTT. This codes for CASSTGLDQPQHF.

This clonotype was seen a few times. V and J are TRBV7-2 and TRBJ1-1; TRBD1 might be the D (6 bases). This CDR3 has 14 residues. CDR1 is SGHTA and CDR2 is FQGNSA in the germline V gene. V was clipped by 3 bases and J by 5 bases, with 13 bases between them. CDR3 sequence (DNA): TGTGCCAGCAGCTTGGTAAGGGGGAGTACTGAAGCTTTCTTT. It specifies CASSLVRGSTEAFF. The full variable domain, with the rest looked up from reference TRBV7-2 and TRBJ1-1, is GAGVSQSPSNKVTEKGKDVELRCDPISGHTALYWYRQSLGQGLEFLIYFQGNSAPDKSGLPSDRFSAERTGGSVSTLTIQRTQQEDSAVYLCASSLVRGSTEAFFGQGTRLTVV.

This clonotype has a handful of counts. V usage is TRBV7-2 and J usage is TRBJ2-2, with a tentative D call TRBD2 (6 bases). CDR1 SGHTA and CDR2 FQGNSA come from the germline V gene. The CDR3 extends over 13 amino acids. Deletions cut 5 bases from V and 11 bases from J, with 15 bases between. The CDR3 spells CASSPGTGLELFF. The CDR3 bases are TGTGCCAGCAGCCCGGGGACTGGGCTAGAGCTGTTTTTT.

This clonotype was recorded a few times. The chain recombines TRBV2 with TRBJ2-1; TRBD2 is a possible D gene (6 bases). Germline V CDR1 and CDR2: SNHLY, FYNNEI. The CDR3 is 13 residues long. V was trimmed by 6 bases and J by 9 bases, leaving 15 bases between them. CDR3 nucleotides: TGTGCCAGCAGGCGGGACGAGTCTAGTGAGCAGTTCTTC. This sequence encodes CASRRDESSEQFF.

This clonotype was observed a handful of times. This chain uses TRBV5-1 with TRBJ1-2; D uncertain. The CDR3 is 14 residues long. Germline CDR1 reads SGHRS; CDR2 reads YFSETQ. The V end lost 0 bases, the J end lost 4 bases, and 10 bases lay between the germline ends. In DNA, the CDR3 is TGCGCCAGCAGCTTGGCGGACGCGAGCTATGGCTACACCTTC. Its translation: CASSLADASYGYTF.